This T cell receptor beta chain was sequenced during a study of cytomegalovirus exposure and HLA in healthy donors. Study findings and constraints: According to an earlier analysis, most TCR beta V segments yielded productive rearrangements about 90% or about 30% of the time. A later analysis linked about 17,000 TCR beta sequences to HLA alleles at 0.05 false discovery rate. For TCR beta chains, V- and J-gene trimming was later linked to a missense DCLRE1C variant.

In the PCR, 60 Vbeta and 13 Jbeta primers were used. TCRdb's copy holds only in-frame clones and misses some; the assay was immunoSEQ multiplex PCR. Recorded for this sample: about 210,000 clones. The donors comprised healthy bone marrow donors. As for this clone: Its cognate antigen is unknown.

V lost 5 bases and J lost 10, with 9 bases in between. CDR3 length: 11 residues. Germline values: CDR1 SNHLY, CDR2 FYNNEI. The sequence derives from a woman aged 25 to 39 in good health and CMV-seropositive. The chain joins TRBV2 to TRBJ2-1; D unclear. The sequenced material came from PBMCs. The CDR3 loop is CASSRVDEQFF. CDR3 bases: TGTGCCAGCAGTCGGGTCGACGAGCAGTTCTTC.